This T cell receptor beta chain was sequenced for a study of human CD8 memory T cell subsets. The CDR3 consists of 16 residues. Germline V gene lookup returns CDR1 SGHTA and CDR2 FQGNSA. UMI-labeled 5' RACE was used, and it produced the TCR beta libraries. TCRdb reprocessed the 5' RACE reads and stores each CDR3 protein as one record, lacking DNA. The sample's table shows under 20,000 distinct CDR3 sequences. Findings of the study overall: Effector memory cells lacked the similarly high diversity that stem-like memory and precursor exhausted T cells had.

Note on this clonotype: Its antigen is still unknown.

Buffy coats from healthy donors yielded the PBMC. The chain links TRBV7-2 to TRBJ2-7; TCRdb selects TRBD1, and the lack of DNA leaves this call unchecked. The clonotype was recovered from a human donor in good health. Material for sequencing was CD8+ T cells from PBMCs. This CDR3 reads CASSLLPSGTAYEQYF.